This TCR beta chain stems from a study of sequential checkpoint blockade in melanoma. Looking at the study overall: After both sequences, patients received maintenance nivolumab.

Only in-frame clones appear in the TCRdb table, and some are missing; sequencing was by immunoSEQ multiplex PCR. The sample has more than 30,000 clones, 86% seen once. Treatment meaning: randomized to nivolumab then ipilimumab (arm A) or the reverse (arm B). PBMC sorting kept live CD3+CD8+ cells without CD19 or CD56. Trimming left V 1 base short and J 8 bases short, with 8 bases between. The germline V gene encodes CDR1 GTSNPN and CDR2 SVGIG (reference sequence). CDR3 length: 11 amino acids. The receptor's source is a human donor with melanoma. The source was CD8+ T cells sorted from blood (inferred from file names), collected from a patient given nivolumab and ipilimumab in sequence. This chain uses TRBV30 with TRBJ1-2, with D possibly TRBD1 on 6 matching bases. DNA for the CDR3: TGTGCCTGGAGTGAGGGGACAGGCTACACCTTC. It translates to CAWSEGTGYTF.